The present T cell receptor beta chain was sequenced within a study of T cell changes during pregnancy in multiple sclerosis. The germline V and J ends were trimmed by 2 bases and 7 bases, with 16 bases remaining between them. The CDR3 totals 14 residues. Germline V lookup: CDR1 SGHDT, CDR2 YYEEEE. This table comes from immunoSEQ multiplex PCR, and its TCRdb copy is limited to in-frame clones, with some not included. The table records tens of thousands of clones, roughly 92% of them present only once. The material was peripheral blood, obtained in the second trimester of pregnancy. This TCR was sampled from a female donor with multiple sclerosis, enrolled in a pregnancy study. This rearrangement joins TRBV5-6 to TRBJ2-7, with TRBD1 as a possible D gene (7 bases). The DNA for the CDR3 is TGTGCCAGCAGCTTACGGGCAGGGGGGAAAGAGCAGTACTTC. Translation gives CASSLRAGGKEQYF.